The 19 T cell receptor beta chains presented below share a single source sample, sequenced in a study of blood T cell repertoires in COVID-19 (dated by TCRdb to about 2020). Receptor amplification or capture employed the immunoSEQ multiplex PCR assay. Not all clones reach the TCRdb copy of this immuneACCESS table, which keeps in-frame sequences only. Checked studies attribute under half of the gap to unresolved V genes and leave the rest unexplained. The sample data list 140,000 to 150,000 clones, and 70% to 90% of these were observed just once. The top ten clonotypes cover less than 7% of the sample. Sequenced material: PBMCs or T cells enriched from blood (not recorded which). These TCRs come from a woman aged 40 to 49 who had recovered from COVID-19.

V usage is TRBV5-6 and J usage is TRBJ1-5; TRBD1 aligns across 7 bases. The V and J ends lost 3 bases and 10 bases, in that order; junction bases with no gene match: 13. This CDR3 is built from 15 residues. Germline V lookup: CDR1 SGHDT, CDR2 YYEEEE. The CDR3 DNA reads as TGTGCCAGCAGCTCAACCCCGGCTACAGGGGAACCCCAGCATTTT. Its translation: CASSSTPATGEPQHF.

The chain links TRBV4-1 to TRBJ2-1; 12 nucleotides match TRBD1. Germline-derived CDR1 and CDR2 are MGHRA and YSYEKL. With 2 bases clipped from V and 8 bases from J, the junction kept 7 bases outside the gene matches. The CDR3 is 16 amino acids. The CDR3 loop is CASSQRPGQGADEQFF. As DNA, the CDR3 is TGCGCCAGCAGCCAAAGGCCGGGACAGGGGGCGGATGAGCAGTTCTTC.

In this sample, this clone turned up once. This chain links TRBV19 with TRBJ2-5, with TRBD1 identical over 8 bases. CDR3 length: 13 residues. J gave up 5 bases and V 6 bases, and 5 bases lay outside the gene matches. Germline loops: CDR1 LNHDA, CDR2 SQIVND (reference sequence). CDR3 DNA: TGTGCCAGTAGCTCAGGGGGCGGCGAGACCCAGTACTTC. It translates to CASSSGGGETQYF.

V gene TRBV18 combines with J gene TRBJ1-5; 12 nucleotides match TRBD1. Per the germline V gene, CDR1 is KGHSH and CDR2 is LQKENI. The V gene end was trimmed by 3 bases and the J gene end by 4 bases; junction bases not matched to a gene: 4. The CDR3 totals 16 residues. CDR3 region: CASSPGQGAQNQPQHF. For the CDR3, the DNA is TGTGCCAGCTCACCGGGACAGGGGGCCCAGAATCAGCCCCAGCATTTT.

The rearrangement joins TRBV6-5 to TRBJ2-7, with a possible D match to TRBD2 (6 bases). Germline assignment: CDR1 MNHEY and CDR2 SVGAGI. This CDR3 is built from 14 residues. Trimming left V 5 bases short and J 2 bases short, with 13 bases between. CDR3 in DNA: TGTGCCAGCAGTAAGACGGAGGGTCCCTACGAGCAGTACTTC. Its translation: CASSKTEGPYEQYF.

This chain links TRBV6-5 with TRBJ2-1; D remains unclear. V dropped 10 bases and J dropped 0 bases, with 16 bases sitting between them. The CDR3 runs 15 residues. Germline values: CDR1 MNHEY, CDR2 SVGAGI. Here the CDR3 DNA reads TGTGCCACCACGTGGAGCGCCACCTCCTACAATGAGCAGTTCTTC. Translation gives CATTWSATSYNEQFF.

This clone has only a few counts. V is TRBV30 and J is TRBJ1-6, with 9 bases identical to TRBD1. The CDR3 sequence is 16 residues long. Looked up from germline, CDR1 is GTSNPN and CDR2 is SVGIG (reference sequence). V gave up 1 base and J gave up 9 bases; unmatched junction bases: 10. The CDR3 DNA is TGTGCCTGGAGTGCCCAACCGACAGGGGGTAGTTCACCCCTCCACTTT. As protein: CAWSAQPTGGSSPLHF.

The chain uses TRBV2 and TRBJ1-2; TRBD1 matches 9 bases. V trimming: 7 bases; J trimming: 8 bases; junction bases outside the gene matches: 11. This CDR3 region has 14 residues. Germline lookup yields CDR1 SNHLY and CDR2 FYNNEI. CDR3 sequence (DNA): TGTGCCAGCATTCTGGACAGGGGCTATTTGGGCTACACCTTC. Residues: CASILDRGYLGYTF.

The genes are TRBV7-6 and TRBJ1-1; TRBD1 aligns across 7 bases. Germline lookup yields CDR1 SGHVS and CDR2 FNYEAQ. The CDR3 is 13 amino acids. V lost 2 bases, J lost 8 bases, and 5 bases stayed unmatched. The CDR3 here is CASSLNRGVEAFF. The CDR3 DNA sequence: TGTGCCAGCAGCTTAAACAGGGGCGTAGAAGCTTTCTTT.

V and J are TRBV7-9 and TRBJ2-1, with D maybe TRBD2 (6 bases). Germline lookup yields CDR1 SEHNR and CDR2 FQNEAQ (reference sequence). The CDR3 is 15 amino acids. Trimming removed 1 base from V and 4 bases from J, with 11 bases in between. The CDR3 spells CASSLGLGPYNEQFF. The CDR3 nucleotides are TGTGCCAGCAGCTTAGGACTAGGACCGTACAATGAGCAGTTCTTC.

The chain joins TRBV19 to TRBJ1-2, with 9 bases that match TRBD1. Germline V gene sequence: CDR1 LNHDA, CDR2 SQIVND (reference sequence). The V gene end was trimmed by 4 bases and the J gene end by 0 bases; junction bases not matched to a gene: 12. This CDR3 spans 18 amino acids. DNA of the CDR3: TGTGCCAGTAGTAGGCGGTATCCGGGGACAGGGACTAACTATGGCTACACCTTC. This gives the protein CASSRRYPGTGTNYGYTF.

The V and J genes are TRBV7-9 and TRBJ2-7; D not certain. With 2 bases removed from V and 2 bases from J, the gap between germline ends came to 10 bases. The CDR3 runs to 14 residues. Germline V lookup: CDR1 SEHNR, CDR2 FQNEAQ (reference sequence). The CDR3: CASSLRENAYEQYF. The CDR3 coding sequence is TGTGCCAGCAGCTTACGAGAGAACGCCTACGAGCAGTACTTC.

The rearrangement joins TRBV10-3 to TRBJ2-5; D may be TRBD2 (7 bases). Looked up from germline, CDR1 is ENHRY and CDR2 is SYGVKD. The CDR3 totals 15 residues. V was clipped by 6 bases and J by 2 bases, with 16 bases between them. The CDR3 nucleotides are TGTGCCATCAGGGAGGGGGGGGCAGCACAAGAGACCCAGTACTTC. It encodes CAIREGGAAQETQYF.

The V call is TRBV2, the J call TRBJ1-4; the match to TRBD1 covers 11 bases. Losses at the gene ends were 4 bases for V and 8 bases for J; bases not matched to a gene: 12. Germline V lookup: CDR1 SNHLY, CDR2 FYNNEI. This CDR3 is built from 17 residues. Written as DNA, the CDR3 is TGTGCCAGCAGTGCTTTAGGGACAGGGGGTCGGAACGAAAAACTGTTTTTT. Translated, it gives CASSALGTGGRNEKLFF.

The DNA of the CDR3 is TGTGCCAGCAGTTCGGGAGGGATCGGACCGGTGAACACTGAAGCTTTCTTT. This encodes CASSSGGIGPVNTEAFF. The chain carries TRBV28 and TRBJ1-1; D gene ambiguous. The CDR3 length is 17 residues. CDR1 and CDR2 (germline): MDHEN, SYDVKM. V shed 4 bases and J shed 0 bases, with 18 bases lying between them.

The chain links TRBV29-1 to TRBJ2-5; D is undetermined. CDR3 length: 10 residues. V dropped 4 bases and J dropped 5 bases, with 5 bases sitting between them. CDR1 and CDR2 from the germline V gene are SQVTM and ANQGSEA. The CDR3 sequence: CSVVAETQYF. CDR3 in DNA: TGCAGCGTTGTAGCCGAGACCCAGTACTTC.

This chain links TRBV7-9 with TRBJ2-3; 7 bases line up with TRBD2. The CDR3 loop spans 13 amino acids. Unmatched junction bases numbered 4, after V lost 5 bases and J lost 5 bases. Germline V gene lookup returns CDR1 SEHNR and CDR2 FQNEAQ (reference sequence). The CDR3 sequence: CASSPLAKDTQYF. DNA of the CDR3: TGTGCCAGCAGCCCACTAGCGAAAGATACGCAGTATTTT.

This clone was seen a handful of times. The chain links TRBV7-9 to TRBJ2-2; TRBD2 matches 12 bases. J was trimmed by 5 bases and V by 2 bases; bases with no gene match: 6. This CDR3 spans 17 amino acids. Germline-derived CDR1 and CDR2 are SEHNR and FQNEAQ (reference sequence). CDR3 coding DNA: TGTGCCAGCAGCTTAAGGACTAGCGGGGTAAAAACCGGGGAGCTGTTTTTT. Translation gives CASSLRTSGVKTGELFF. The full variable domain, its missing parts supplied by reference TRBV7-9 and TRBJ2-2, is DTGVSQNPRHKITKRGQNVTFRCDPISEHNRLYWYRQTLGQGPEFLTYFQNEAQLEKSRLLSDRFSAERPKGSFSTLEIQRTEQGDSAMYLCASSLRTSGVKTGELFFGEGSRLTVL.

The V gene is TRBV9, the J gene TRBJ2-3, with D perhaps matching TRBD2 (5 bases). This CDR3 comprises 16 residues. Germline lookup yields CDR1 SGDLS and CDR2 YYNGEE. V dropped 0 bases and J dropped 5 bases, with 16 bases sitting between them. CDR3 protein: CASSVDPRTGGDTQYF. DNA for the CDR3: TGTGCCAGCAGCGTAGACCCCCGGACTGGCGGAGATACGCAGTATTTT. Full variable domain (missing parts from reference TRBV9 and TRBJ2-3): DSGVTQTPKHLITATGQRVTLRCSPRSGDLSVYWYQQSLDQGLQFLIQYYNGEERAKGNILERFSAQQFPDLHSELNLSSLELGDSALYFCASSVDPRTGGDTQYFGPGTRLTVL.